This T cell receptor beta chain was sequenced for a study of identifying expanded T cells in peripheral blood. Germline V gives CDR1 SGHNT, CDR2 YYREEE (reference sequence). The CDR3 is made up of 13 amino acids. Trimming took 0 bases from V and 1 from J, leaving 4 bases between them. Whole-study findings and limits: Technical replicates showed around 1.3 changed clones; roughly two weeks about 16; four weeks 19. Roughly two-week clone count variance significantly increased as total template count grew.

With respect to this clone: The antigen is unknown.

Here immunoSEQ multiplex PCR was the method, and the copy in TCRdb shows in-frame clones only, minus some. The data show about 100,000 clones, 75% to 90% seen once. Collection occurred without any documented infections or immune events in donors. The material sequenced was blood. The chain recombines TRBV5-4 with TRBJ1-2; D gene ambiguous. The clonotype comes from a person aged 18 to 70 in good health. The CDR3 bases are TGTGCCAGCAGCTTGGGAGGTAACTATGGCTACACCTTC. This encodes CASSLGGNYGYTF.